Presented here are 7 T cell receptor beta chains from one specimen sequenced in a study of early T cells in non-severe SARS-CoV-2 infection. TCRdb itself ran the 5' RACE reads through MiXCR, one entry per CDR3 protein. The table includes around 60,000 distinct CDR3 sequences, 20% detected once. Sample: whole blood, taken at baseline. The receptors originated from an adult who was a healthcare worker with PCR-confirmed SARS-CoV-2 infection or an uninfected control (not recorded which).

This chain uses TRBV11-2 with TRBJ1-6; D ambiguous. CDR1 is SGHAT and CDR2 is FQNNGV in the germline V gene. V lost 0 bases, J lost 10 bases, and 13 bases lay in between. The CDR3 has 15 residues. The CDR3 DNA follows: TGTGCCAGCAGCTTAGAGGCCAGAGGTAGCTCACCCCTCCACTTT. Residues: CASSLEARGSSPLHF.

This chain joins TRBV3-1 and TRBJ1-1; D unresolved. This CDR3 comprises 12 residues. Germline values: CDR1 LGHDT, CDR2 YNNKEL (reference sequence). V was shortened by 4 bases and J by 4 bases, with 7 bases between the two germline ends. In DNA, the CDR3 is TGTGCCAGCAGCCCCCTAGGCACTGAAGCTTTCTTT. Its translation: CASSPLGTEAFF.

The V gene is TRBV7-9, the J gene TRBJ1-1; D might be TRBD1 (6 bases). CDR1 is SEHNR and CDR2 is FQNEAQ in the germline V gene (reference sequence). The CDR3 is 15 amino acids. V lost 5 bases, J lost 0 bases, and 13 bases lay in between. As DNA, the CDR3 is TGTGCCAGCAGCACTGGGGGCAACCTGAACACTGAAGCTTTCTTT. It translates to CASSTGGNLNTEAFF.

In its sample, this clonotype was seen a few times. The chain is built from TRBV10-3 and TRBJ2-7; the match to TRBD2 covers 10 bases. Germline V gene lookup returns CDR1 ENHRY and CDR2 SYGVKD. V shed 6 bases, J shed 7 bases, and the junction held 9 bases outside the gene matches. The CDR3 contains 14 residues. The CDR3 bases are TGTGCCATCAGGGCCAGCGGGGGGGCTCGGGAGCAGTACTTC. It translates to CAIRASGGAREQYF.

The rearrangement uses TRBV25-1 and TRBJ2-7; a possible D gene is TRBD1 (6 bases). CDR3 length equals 15 residues. CDR1 is MGHDK and CDR2 is SYGVNS in the germline V gene. V dropped 7 bases and J dropped 6 bases, with 22 bases sitting between them. This CDR3 is CASTQTGTLSGEQYF. Here the CDR3 DNA reads TGTGCCAGCACCCAGACCGGGACACTCTCCGGCGAGCAGTACTTC.

The J gene is TRBJ2-7, the V gene TRBV5-1; D is tentatively TRBD1 or TRBD2 (5 bases each). The CDR3 extends over 14 amino acids. The germline V gene has CDR1 SGHRS and CDR2 YFSETQ. Trimming stripped 2 bases from V and 1 base from J, with 10 bases between. Here the CDR3 DNA reads TGCGCCAGCAGCTTCGGGACGGGTTCCTACGAGCAGTACTTC. Protein: CASSFGTGSYEQYF.

This clonotype was counted ten times or more. The chain uses TRBV6-1 and TRBJ2-3; D unclear. Trimming cost V 2 bases and J 5 bases, with 5 bases left between them. Germline assignment: CDR1 MNHNS and CDR2 SASEGT. The CDR3 length is 12 residues. The CDR3 DNA reads TGTGCCAGCAGTGAAAGGTTAGATACGCAGTATTTT. Translation gives CASSERLDTQYF.